This entry lists 32 T cell receptor beta chains sequenced from one sample in a study of blood T cells in healthy people across ages. A second PCR of about 7 to 12 cycles used a sample-barcoded 5' primer and a J-beta primer mix. Via MiXCR, TCRdb re-called the 5' RACE reads, giving one row per CDR3 protein. The repertoire holds about a million distinct CDR3 sequences, with around 46% as singletons. What was sequenced was blood. These receptors originate from a young man in good health.

The V gene is TRBV27, the J gene TRBJ2-7, with 10 bases identical to TRBD2. Germline CDR1 reads MNHEY; CDR2 reads SMNVEV (reference sequence). The CDR3 covers 15 residues. The V segment lost 4 bases and the J segment 6 bases; nucleotides outside the gene matches: 9. The CDR3: CASSYSGGETAEQYF. The CDR3 DNA reads TGTGCCAGCAGTTACAGCGGGGGGGAAACAGCCGAGCAGTACTTC.

This clonotype has more than one count but fewer than ten. This sequence joins TRBV2 and TRBJ1-4, with D possibly TRBD1 on 5 matching bases. V was clipped by 4 bases and J by 7 bases, with 16 bases between them. This CDR3 spans 15 amino acids. Germline CDR1 is SNHLY and CDR2 is FYNNEI. CDR3 amino acids: CASSAQGLEGEKLFF. As DNA, the CDR3 is TGTGCCAGCAGTGCTCAGGGTTTGGAGGGTGAAAAACTGTTTTTT.

A single count supports this clonotype. The chain combines TRBV27 with TRBJ2-3; D is ambiguous. V lost 6 bases and J 6 bases, leaving 19 bases between the germline ends. This CDR3 comprises 15 residues. Germline lookup yields CDR1 MNHEY and CDR2 SMNVEV (reference sequence). Here the CDR3 reads CASSQTPNSEDTQYF. The CDR3 nucleotides are TGTGCCAGCAGCCAGACACCAAATAGTGAGGATACGCAGTATTTT.

The gene calls are TRBV6-2 or TRBV6-3 and TRBJ2-7; the D gene could be TRBD1 or TRBD2 (7 bases each). Germline loops: CDR1 MNHEY, CDR2 SVGEGT. V shed 6 bases and J shed 7 bases, with 16 bases lying between them. The CDR3 is made up of 13 amino acids. CDR3 residues: CASSDREGGEQYF. CDR3 sequence (DNA): TGTGCCAGCAGCGACAGGGAGGGAGGGGAGCAGTACTTC.

This clonotype was observed a handful of times. V usage is TRBV20-1 and J usage is TRBJ1-1; D unclear. The V end was cut by 0 bases, the J end by 7 bases, with 6 bases between. From germline, CDR1 is DFQATT and CDR2 SNEGSKA (reference sequence). This CDR3 is 11 amino acids long. The CDR3 nucleotides are TGCAGTGCTAGAGATCTCCATGAAGCTTTCTTT. Its translation: CSARDLHEAFF.

V and J are TRBV6-4 and TRBJ2-1; TRBD2 agrees at 8 bases. The CDR3 covers 15 residues. The V gene's germline CDR1 is MRHNA and CDR2 SNTAGT. V dropped 6 bases and J dropped 5; count of bases not matched to a gene: 9. Here the CDR3 reads CASSISAGAHNEQFF. The CDR3 DNA sequence: TGTGCCAGCAGCATATCAGCGGGGGCACACAATGAGCAGTTCTTC.

This clonotype has ten or more counts. The chain links TRBV7-9 to TRBJ2-4; possibly TRBD1 or TRBD2 for D (5 bases each). Germline V gene data show CDR1 as SEHNR and CDR2 as FQNEAQ (reference sequence). V dropped 5 bases and J dropped 1 base, with 9 bases sitting between them. This CDR3 contains 14 residues. CDR3 region: CASSPGAAKNIQYF. Here the CDR3 DNA reads TGTGCCAGCAGCCCCGGGGCTGCCAAAAACATTCAGTACTTC.

The sample holds a few counts of this clonotype. The rearrangement uses TRBV20-1 and TRBJ2-1, with 10 nucleotides matching TRBD2. V gave up 6 bases and J gave up 10 bases; unmatched junction bases: 15. Germline V gives CDR1 DFQATT, CDR2 SNEGSKA (reference sequence). The CDR3 totals 15 residues. The CDR3 DNA is TGCAGTGCCGCACCGGGGATAGGGACTAGCGCCGAGCAGTTCTTC. Residues: CSAAPGIGTSAEQFF.

V usage is TRBV24-1 and J usage is TRBJ1-2; TRBD1 is a possible D gene (5 bases). The CDR3 runs 16 residues. V was trimmed by 2 bases and J by 1 base, leaving 13 bases between them. CDR1 and CDR2 (germline): KGHDR, SFDVKD. CDR3 coding DNA: TGTGCCACCAGTGATTCGGGACGCAGAAATAACTATGGCTACACCTTC. Protein sequence: CATSDSGRRNNYGYTF.

This clonotype was counted only a few times. The chain has TRBV4-1 and TRBJ2-7; 7 bases agree with TRBD1. This CDR3 contains 14 residues. Germline V lookup: CDR1 MGHRA, CDR2 YSYEKL. V was pared by 4 bases and J by 2 bases, with 5 bases of the junction left unmatched. The CDR3 is CASSPLGQTYEQYF. The CDR3 DNA reads TGCGCCAGCAGCCCCTTGGGACAGACCTACGAGCAGTACTTC.

J is TRBJ1-2 and V is TRBV7-2, with a weak D call TRBD1 (5 bases). Germline V gene data show CDR1 as SGHTA and CDR2 as FQGNSA. The V end was cut by 7 bases, the J end by 3 bases, with 18 bases between. The length of the CDR3 is 15 residues. The CDR3 DNA reads as TGTGCCAGCACTCGAGACGTAGGGGCCGACTATGGCTACACCTTC. It encodes CASTRDVGADYGYTF.

This chain uses TRBV11-3 with TRBJ2-1; 8 bases line up with TRBD2. Trimming cost V 5 bases and J 4 bases; bases outside gene matches: 10. This CDR3 region has 16 residues. Germline V gives CDR1 SGHNT, CDR2 YENEEA. The CDR3 reads CASSENSGTRYNEQFF. The CDR3 bases are TGTGCCAGCAGCGAGAATAGCGGGACAAGATACAATGAGCAGTTCTTC.

This chain connects TRBV3-1 to TRBJ1-1; D gene ambiguous. The germline V gene has CDR1 LGHDT and CDR2 YNNKEL (reference sequence). V was cut by 1 base and J by 1 base, with 10 bases left in between. The CDR3 is 15 residues long. The CDR3 sequence: CASSQVGNPNTEAFF. CDR3 sequence (DNA): TGTGCCAGCAGCCAAGTTGGGAACCCGAACACTGAAGCTTTCTTT.

Only a few counts were recorded for this clonotype. The chain joins TRBV20-1 to TRBJ2-7; 11 positions agree with TRBD1. Germline CDR1 is DFQATT and CDR2 is SNEGSKA (reference sequence). V lost 1 base and J lost 2; bases outside the gene matches: 1. The CDR3 sequence is 14 residues long. DNA of the CDR3: TGCAGTGCTAGAGCGGACAGGGGGCCCTACGAGCAGTACTTC. It specifies CSARADRGPYEQYF.

This clonotype was observed a few times. The V gene is TRBV12-3 or TRBV12-4, the J gene TRBJ2-3, with D hard to call. The CDR3 length is 16 residues. Trimming cost V 6 bases and J 4 bases, with 20 bases left between them. CDR3 sequence: CASRRRGQPPADTQYF. CDR3 DNA: TGTGCCAGCAGAAGAAGAGGCCAGCCCCCTGCAGATACGCAGTATTTT.

This clonotype was counted only a few times. V and J are TRBV29-1 and TRBJ1-1; D uncertain. Germline lookup yields CDR1 SQVTM and CDR2 ANQGSEA. Trimming stripped 7 bases from V and 0 bases from J, with 12 bases between. The CDR3 has 13 residues. In DNA form, the CDR3 reads TGCAGCGCCCTGACGGGGATGAACACTGAAGCTTTCTTT. Its protein is CSALTGMNTEAFF.

The rearrangement joins TRBV5-1 to TRBJ2-7; 7 positions match TRBD1. The trim removed 2 bases at V and 5 bases at J, leaving 7 bases unmatched. CDR3 length equals 14 residues. The germline CDR1 and CDR2 sequences are SGHRS and YFSETQ. The CDR3: CASSFQQGSDEQYF. The CDR3 DNA follows: TGCGCCAGCAGCTTCCAACAGGGGTCCGACGAGCAGTACTTC.

In this sample, this clonotype turned up a few times. V and J are TRBV12-3 or TRBV12-4 and TRBJ2-7; D is unclear. V was cut by 5 bases and J by 0 bases, with 8 bases left in between. The CDR3 is 13 amino acids. The CDR3 spells CASSLLSSYEQYF. Here the CDR3 DNA reads TGTGCCAGCAGTCTTCTCAGCTCCTACGAGCAGTACTTC.

In the case of this clonotype: At one end the junction does not follow the germline gene, possibly because of a read error. The chain joins TRBV5-1 to TRBJ2-1; no clear D. Germline loops: CDR1 SGHRS, CDR2 YFSETQ. This CDR3 is 14 amino acids long. CDR3 residues: CTSSWPNDYNEQFF. The CDR3, as DNA: TGCACCAGCAGCTGGCCCAACGACTACAATGAGCAGTTCTTC.

CDR3 nucleotide sequence: TGTGCCACCAGCAGGACCCTCGGGACTAGACACAGTGAGCAGTTCTTC. Its protein product is CATSRTLGTRHSEQFF. The chain couples TRBV15 to TRBJ2-1; TRBD2 agrees at 8 bases. The CDR3 length is 16 residues. The V segment lost 3 bases and the J segment 9 bases; nucleotides outside the gene matches: 13. CDR1 is LNHNV, CDR2 YYDKDF, per germline (reference sequence).

Details on this clonotype: Germline and junction disagree at one end, which may indicate a read error. The chain combines TRBV28 with TRBJ2-3; the D gene could be TRBD1 or TRBD2 (6 bases each). This CDR3 has 15 residues. Germline V gene sequence: CDR1 MDHEN, CDR2 SYDVKM. For the CDR3, the DNA is TGTGCCTGCAGTTCTTCTGGGGGGCATACAGATACGCAGTATTTT. It codes for CACSSSGGHTDTQYF. Drawing the rest from reference TRBV28 and TRBJ2-3, the complete variable domain is DVKVTQSSRYLVKRTGEKVFLECVQDMDHENMFWYRQDPGLGLRLIYFSYDVKMKEKGDIPEGYSVSREKKERFSLILESASTNQTSMYLCACSSSGGHTDTQYFGPGTRLTVL.

This clonotype has a single count. This sequence joins TRBV5-5 and TRBJ2-1; D may be TRBD1 or TRBD2 (5 bases each). The assigned J gene may be wrong: the sequence end matches TRBJ2-7 better. The CDR3 contains 15 residues. CDR1 is SGHKS, CDR2 YYEKEE, per germline (reference sequence). The CDR3 reads CASSLAWGSYNEQYF. The CDR3 nucleotides are TGTGCCAGCAGCTTGGCCTGGGGGAGTTACAATGAGCAGTACTTC.

The genes are TRBV29-1 and TRBJ2-7, with TRBD1 matching over 7 bases. Germline CDR1 reads SQVTM; CDR2 reads ANQGSEA. The CDR3 runs to 12 residues. The V segment lost 6 bases and the J segment 4 bases; nucleotides outside the gene matches: 6. The CDR3 spells CSVLTGWYEQYF. The CDR3 nucleotides read TGCAGCGTCCTGACAGGGTGGTACGAGCAGTACTTC.

This clonotype was seen more than once but under ten times. V usage is TRBV4-1 and J usage is TRBJ2-3, with 8 positions matching TRBD1. The CDR3 consists of 18 residues. Germline loops: CDR1 MGHRA, CDR2 YSYEKL. Trimming at V came to 0 bases and at J to 5 bases, leaving 13 bases not matched to a gene. The CDR3 sequence: CASSQDALRGPFGDTQYF. The DNA for the CDR3 is TGCGCCAGCAGCCAAGACGCCCTCAGGGGGCCTTTTGGAGATACGCAGTATTTT.

The chain couples TRBV5-6 to TRBJ1-4; D is unresolved. CDR1 and CDR2 (germline): SGHDT, YYEEEE. The CDR3 loop spans 16 amino acids. With 4 bases removed from V and 3 bases from J, the gap between germline ends came to 16 bases. CDR3 protein: CASSPGRHLANEKLFF. The CDR3 nucleotides read TGTGCCAGCAGCCCCGGACGGCATTTGGCTAATGAAAAACTGTTTTTT.

This clonotype was detected a few times. The J gene is TRBJ1-2, the V gene TRBV5-1, with 8 bases fitting TRBD1. The CDR3 is 13 residues long. V shed 4 bases and J 4 bases; nucleotides not matched to a gene: 3. Germline V lookup: CDR1 SGHRS, CDR2 YFSETQ. This chain's CDR3 is CASSRGQVYGYTF. DNA for the CDR3: TGCGCCAGCAGCCGGGGACAGGTCTATGGCTACACCTTC. The full variable domain, with the rest looked up from reference TRBV5-1 and TRBJ1-2, is KAGVTQTPRYLIKTRGQQVTLSCSPISGHRSVSWYQQTPGQGLQFLFEYFSETQRNKGNFPGRFSGRQFSNSRSEMNVSTLELGDSALYLCASSRGQVYGYTFGSGTRLTVV.

CDR3 sequence reads: CASSLDPNNEQFF. The CDR3 DNA is TGTGCCAGCAGCTTAGACCCTAACAATGAGCAGTTCTTC. The V gene is TRBV7-2, the J gene TRBJ2-1; D is ambiguous. CDR1 and CDR2 (germline): SGHTA, FQGNSA. The CDR3 covers 13 residues. The germline V and J ends were trimmed by 1 base and 5 bases, with 6 bases remaining between them.

The chain couples TRBV28 to TRBJ2-7, with 9 bases that match TRBD1. The CDR3 is 15 residues long. J gave up 3 bases and V 6 bases, and 9 bases lay outside the gene matches. Germline V lookup: CDR1 MDHEN, CDR2 SYDVKM. The CDR3 nucleotides read TGTGCCAGCAGGGCCCCGGGACAGGGAGGCTACGAGCAGTACTTC. Translating gives CASRAPGQGGYEQYF.

This clonotype was seen a single time. The chain uses TRBV20-1 and TRBJ2-7; D unclear. This CDR3 contains 12 residues. Trimming pared 6 bases from V and 2 bases from J, leaving 11 bases between. Germline CDR1 and CDR2: DFQATT and SNEGSKA (reference sequence). The CDR3 nucleotides read TGCAGTGCGTGGGCCTTAGCCTACGAGCAGTACTTC. This codes for CSAWALAYEQYF.

The table lists this clonotype with a few counts. The gene calls are TRBV12-3 or TRBV12-4 and TRBJ2-3, with D tentatively TRBD2 (6 bases). Trimming removed 9 bases at V and 5 bases at J, with 24 bases between. The CDR3 is made up of 16 amino acids. Here the CDR3 DNA reads TGTGCCAGTAGCCCCCCCCTAGCGAGAAAGGGAGATACGCAGTATTTT. It codes for CASSPPLARKGDTQYF.

The CDR3 protein is CASIRDQPQHF. DNA of the CDR3: TGTGCCAGCATCCGGGATCAGCCCCAGCATTTT. The chain carries TRBV7-2 and TRBJ1-5; D gene unclear. Germline CDR1 reads SGHTA; CDR2 reads FQGNSA. The CDR3 sequence is 11 residues long. V was pared by 7 bases and J by 5 bases, with 6 bases between.

The table lists this clonotype with many counts. This chain connects TRBV27 to TRBJ2-7; weak D call: TRBD1 (5 bases). The germline V gene has CDR1 MNHEY and CDR2 SMNVEV (reference sequence). The germline V and J ends were trimmed by 5 bases and 4 bases, with 12 bases remaining between them. The CDR3 is made up of 13 amino acids. The CDR3 coding sequence is TGTGCCAGCAGTGCGAACCAGGGTTACGAGCAGTACTTC. As protein: CASSANQGYEQYF.